This T cell receptor beta chain comes out of a study of T-cell reconstitution after alpha-beta-depleted transplantation in children. The CDR3 contains 13 residues. Between the trimmed V and J ends, which lost 2 bases and 5 bases, there was a span of 9 bases. CDR1 is LNHNV, CDR2 YYDKDF, per germline (reference sequence). This clonotype appeared many times. As it was prepared, the TCRbeta library received unique molecular identifiers. MiXCR was run by TCRdb on the PCR reads, yielding one entry per CDR3 protein. The sample lists 90,000 to 130,000 distinct CDR3 sequences; about 9.4% were seen once. The chain carries TRBV15 and TRBJ2-5, with D unclear. Source: PBMCs from the stem cell graft donor, taken from the stem cell graft. The receptor was derived from a human donor who donated a stem cell graft to a child with acute lymphoblastic leukemia. CDR3 loop: CATSRPNEETQYF. The CDR3 DNA sequence: TGTGCCACCAGCAGACCGAACGAGGAGACCCAGTACTTC.